The 4 T cell receptor beta chains presented below share a single source sample, sequenced in a study of cytomegalovirus exposure and HLA in healthy donors. Clones were read by immunoSEQ multiplex PCR, and TCRdb kept only the in-frame ones, dropping some. The sample carries more than 85,000 clones, roughly nine tenths recorded once. The sample consisted of PBMCs. These receptors were obtained from a woman aged 18-29 years in good health and CMV-seropositive.

The CDR3, as DNA: TGTGCCAGCGCGAAGGACGGGGGGACCCAGTACTTC. Translated, it gives CASAKDGGTQYF. V usage is TRBV11-2 and J usage is TRBJ2-5, with D tentatively TRBD2 (6 bases). Trimming left V 8 bases short and J 7 bases short, with 14 bases between. Germline V gene sequence: CDR1 SGHAT, CDR2 FQNNGV. This CDR3 contains 12 residues.

This chain connects TRBV7-2 to TRBJ1-5; TRBD1 matches 8 bases. Per the germline V gene, CDR1 is SGHTA and CDR2 is FQGNSA. With V trimmed by 5 bases and J by 11 bases, 14 bases remained unmatched. This CDR3 comprises 15 residues. The CDR3 here is CASSAAGTGLETQHF. The CDR3 DNA follows: TGTGCCAGCAGCGCAGCCGGGACAGGCCTCGAGACCCAGCATTTT.

This clone has only one observation. The chain carries TRBV7-3 and TRBJ1-1, with a tentative D call TRBD1 (6 bases). V dropped 2 bases and J dropped 7 bases, with 14 bases sitting between them. The CDR3 sequence is 14 residues long. Per germline, CDR1 SGHTA and CDR2 FQGTGA. The CDR3 coding sequence is TGTGCCAGCAGCTTATACGCCGGACAGTTTGAAGCTTTCTTT. Its translation is CASSLYAGQFEAFF.

This chain joins TRBV6-5 and TRBJ2-2, with unresolved D. V dropped 6 bases and J dropped 0 bases, with 11 bases sitting between them. Germline-derived CDR1 and CDR2 are MNHEY and SVGAGI. CDR3 length: 15 residues. The CDR3 region has the DNA TGTGCCAGCAGAACTTGGAGAGCGAACACCGGGGAGCTGTTTTTT. It encodes CASRTWRANTGELFF.